The 19 T cell receptor beta chains below all came from one sample that was sequenced in a study of cytomegalovirus exposure and HLA in healthy donors. Profiling relied on immunoSEQ multiplex PCR, and the TCRdb table lists in-frame clones only, not all of them. The table records roughly 150,000 clones, about 88% of them present only once. The sample comprised PBMCs. These receptors were taken from a woman aged 18-35 years in good health and CMV-seronegative.

The J gene is TRBJ1-1, the V gene TRBV6-1, with a tentative D call TRBD1 (6 bases). V lost 5 bases, J lost 8 bases, and 12 bases lay in between. Germline V CDR1 and CDR2: MNHNS, SASEGT. The CDR3 is 12 residues long. CDR3 bases: TGTGCCAGCAGTCAACGGGGACAAGAAGCTTTCTTT. It codes for CASSQRGQEAFF.

The gene calls are TRBV6-4 and TRBJ2-1, with 7 bases lining up with TRBD2. V shed 2 bases, J shed 0 bases, and the junction held 7 bases outside the gene matches. This CDR3 comprises 17 residues. Germline values: CDR1 MRHNA, CDR2 SNTAGT. CDR3 DNA: TGTGCCAGCAGTGACCAGGGAGCGGGAAGCTCCTACAATGAGCAGTTCTTC. Its translation: CASSDQGAGSSYNEQFF.

This chain joins TRBV6-5 and TRBJ2-7; possibly TRBD1 for D (5 bases). The V and J ends lost 5 bases and 0 bases respectively, with 8 bases between them. Germline V gives CDR1 MNHEY, CDR2 SVGAGI. This CDR3 has 13 amino acids. CDR3 DNA: TGTGCCAGCAGTCCCCAGGGCTCCTACGAGCAGTACTTC. Translated: CASSPQGSYEQYF.

The V gene is TRBV4-2, the J gene TRBJ2-1; D is perhaps TRBD2 (6 bases). The germline V gene has CDR1 LGHNA and CDR2 YNFKEQ. The CDR3 is 15 residues long. With 3 bases removed from V and 4 bases from J, the gap between germline ends came to 13 bases. CDR3: CASSQGGGVYNEQFF. CDR3 sequence (DNA): TGTGCCAGCAGCCAGGGTGGAGGGGTTTACAATGAGCAGTTCTTC.

This clone was picked up a small number of times. V usage is TRBV28 and J usage is TRBJ2-6; D may be TRBD1 (6 bases). The germline V gene has CDR1 MDHEN and CDR2 SYDVKM. This CDR3 comprises 15 residues. V was cut by 6 bases and J by 0 bases, with 9 bases left in between. CDR3 sequence reads: CASRDSNSGANVLTF. The CDR3 coding sequence is TGTGCCAGCAGGGACAGTAACTCTGGGGCCAACGTCCTGACTTTC.

The chain is built from TRBV4-2 and TRBJ2-3; 10 nucleotides align to TRBD2. Per germline, CDR1 LGHNA and CDR2 YNFKEQ. V gave up 4 bases and J gave up 0 bases; unmatched junction bases: 4. CDR3 size: 16 residues. The CDR3 bases are TGTGCCAGCAGCCTAGCGGGAGGAGGAAGCACAGATACGCAGTATTTT. Amino acid sequence: CASSLAGGGSTDTQYF.

Here the CDR3 reads CASSVGTSGPTDTQYF. CDR3 bases: TGTGCCAGCAGCGTGGGGACTAGCGGGCCCACAGATACGCAGTATTTT. The V call is TRBV7-9, the J call TRBJ2-3; 12 nucleotides agree with TRBD2. The trim removed 5 bases at V and 2 bases at J, leaving 5 bases unmatched. The CDR3 runs 16 residues. Germline CDR1 is SEHNR and CDR2 is FQNEAQ (reference sequence).

The chain uses TRBV19 and TRBJ2-6, with 12 nucleotides matching TRBD1. V shed 2 bases, J shed 4 bases, and the junction held 6 bases outside the gene matches. Germline CDR1 LNHDA, CDR2 SQIVND (reference sequence). This CDR3 region has 18 residues. CDR3 sequence: CASSIPWDRGLGANVLTF. CDR3 DNA: TGTGCCAGTAGTATACCCTGGGACAGGGGGCTAGGGGCCAACGTCCTGACTTTC. Together with reference TRBV19 and TRBJ2-6, the CDR3 gives the full variable domain: DGGITQSPKYLFRKEGQNVTLSCEQNLNHDAMYWYRQDPGQGLRLIYYSQIVNDFQKGDIAEGYSVSREKKESFPLTVTSAQKNPTAFYLCASSIPWDRGLGANVLTFGAGSRLTVL.

The J gene is TRBJ2-1, the V gene TRBV4-1; weak D call: TRBD1 (5 bases). V was cut by 3 bases and J by 0 bases, with 18 bases left in between. Germline CDR1 and CDR2: MGHRA and YSYEKL. This CDR3 has 18 amino acids. In DNA, the CDR3 is TGCGCCAGCAGCCAGAAGACCTTCGTAGGGGCCTCCTACAATGAGCAGTTCTTC. Its protein product is CASSQKTFVGASYNEQFF.

The rearrangement uses TRBV4-2 and TRBJ1-6, with a tentative D call TRBD1 (6 bases). Germline CDR1 and CDR2: LGHNA and YNFKEQ. Trimming removed 4 bases at V and 5 bases at J, with 15 bases between. The CDR3 sequence is 16 residues long. The CDR3 protein is CASSPLPGAHNSPLHF. CDR3 in DNA: TGTGCCAGCAGCCCCCTTCCAGGGGCCCATAATTCACCCCTCCACTTT.

The chain employs TRBV19 and TRBJ1-1, with 8 bases that match TRBD1. The CDR3 totals 14 residues. Unmatched junction bases numbered 12, after V lost 5 bases and J lost 10 bases. Germline assignment: CDR1 LNHDA and CDR2 SQIVND (reference sequence). The CDR3 DNA sequence: TGTGCCAGTAGTCTTCAGGGGGCTGGAGTGAGAGCTTTCTTT. Amino acids: CASSLQGAGVRAFF.

The chain joins TRBV19 to TRBJ1-4; 8 bases fit TRBD1. In germline, CDR1 is LNHDA, CDR2 SQIVND (reference sequence). The V segment lost 5 bases and the J segment 12 bases; nucleotides outside the gene matches: 17. The CDR3 length is 16 residues. The CDR3 loop is CASSSASGTGLWELFF. The CDR3 coding sequence is TGTGCCAGTAGTTCTGCCTCCGGGACAGGTCTTTGGGAACTGTTTTTT.

The chain couples TRBV27 to TRBJ1-4; possibly TRBD1 for D (6 bases). The CDR3 loop spans 14 amino acids. The germline V and J ends were trimmed by 4 bases and 2 bases, with 8 bases remaining between them. From germline, CDR1 is MNHEY and CDR2 SMNVEV (reference sequence). The CDR3 sequence is CASSWGPTNEKLFF. The CDR3 DNA follows: TGTGCCAGCAGTTGGGGGCCGACTAATGAAAAACTGTTTTTT.

The chain recombines TRBV30 with TRBJ2-3; TRBD1 aligns across 11 bases. The CDR3 is 14 amino acids. Germline CDR1 and CDR2: GTSNPN and SVGIG (reference sequence). V trimming: 7 bases; J trimming: 3 bases; junction bases outside the gene matches: 6. The CDR3 sequence: CAYLRDRGTDTQYF. The CDR3 DNA follows: TGTGCCTACTTGAGGGACAGGGGGACAGATACGCAGTATTTT.

This chain links TRBV4-3 with TRBJ2-1; 12 nucleotides align to TRBD2. The CDR3 totals 17 residues. V dropped 0 bases and J dropped 10; count of bases not matched to a gene: 10. Germline-derived CDR1 and CDR2 are LGHNA and YSLEER. DNA for the CDR3: TGCGCCAGCAGCCAAGAAAGGCTCGGACTAGCGGGAAACGAGCAGTTCTTC. It specifies CASSQERLGLAGNEQFF.

The V gene is TRBV19, the J gene TRBJ1-5, with no clear D. The CDR3 runs 11 residues. The germline CDR1 and CDR2 sequences are LNHDA and SQIVND (reference sequence). V was clipped by 2 bases and J by 11 bases, with 7 bases between them. CDR3 sequence (DNA): TGTGCCAGTAGTATAACTGGAGCCCAGCATTTT. Amino acid sequence: CASSITGAQHF.

The J gene is TRBJ1-5, the V gene TRBV5-6; D might be TRBD1 (5 bases). Germline loops: CDR1 SGHDT, CDR2 YYEEEE. This CDR3 contains 15 residues. V lost 4 bases, J lost 4 bases, and 15 bases lay in between. The CDR3 loop reads CASSRGHIGNQPQHF. The CDR3 DNA follows: TGTGCCAGCAGCCGTGGACACATCGGGAATCAGCCCCAGCATTTT. The full variable domain, rest sourced from reference TRBV5-6 and TRBJ1-5, is DAGVTQSPTHLIKTRGQQVTLRCSPKSGHDTVSWYQQALGQGPQFIFQYYEEEERQRGNFPDRFSGHQFPNYSSELNVNALLLGDSALYLCASSRGHIGNQPQHFGDGTRLSIL.

The chain has TRBV10-3 and TRBJ1-2; 8 bases are a match to TRBD1. The V segment lost 6 bases and the J segment 8 bases; nucleotides outside the gene matches: 14. Germline values: CDR1 ENHRY, CDR2 SYGVKD. The CDR3 spans 15 residues. Here the CDR3 DNA reads TGTGCCATCAGGTCGCCCCAACAGGGGGAGGCCGGCTACACCTTC. Translated: CAIRSPQQGEAGYTF.

This chain links TRBV5-6 with TRBJ1-2; maybe TRBD1 (6 bases). Germline-derived CDR1 and CDR2 are SGHDT and YYEEEE. Trimming left V 3 bases short and J 5 bases short, with 17 bases between. This CDR3 has 15 residues. The CDR3 loop is CASSWRQVQPYGYTF. Here the CDR3 DNA reads TGTGCCAGCAGCTGGAGACAGGTTCAGCCGTATGGCTACACCTTC. The entire variable domain, with the rest obtained from reference TRBV5-6 and TRBJ1-2, is as follows: DAGVTQSPTHLIKTRGQQVTLRCSPKSGHDTVSWYQQALGQGPQFIFQYYEEEERQRGNFPDRFSGHQFPNYSSELNVNALLLGDSALYLCASSWRQVQPYGYTFGSGTRLTVV.